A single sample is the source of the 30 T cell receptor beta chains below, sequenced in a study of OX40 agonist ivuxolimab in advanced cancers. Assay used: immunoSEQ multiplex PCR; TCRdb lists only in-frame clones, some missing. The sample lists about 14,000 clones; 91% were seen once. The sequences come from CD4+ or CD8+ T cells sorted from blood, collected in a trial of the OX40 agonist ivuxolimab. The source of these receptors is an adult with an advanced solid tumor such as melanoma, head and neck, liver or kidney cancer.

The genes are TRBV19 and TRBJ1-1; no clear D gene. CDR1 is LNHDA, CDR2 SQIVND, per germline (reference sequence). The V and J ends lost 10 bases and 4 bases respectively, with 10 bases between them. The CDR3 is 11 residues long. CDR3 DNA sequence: TGTGCCACCCTGTCGAGCACTGAAGCTTTCTTT. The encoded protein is CATLSSTEAFF.

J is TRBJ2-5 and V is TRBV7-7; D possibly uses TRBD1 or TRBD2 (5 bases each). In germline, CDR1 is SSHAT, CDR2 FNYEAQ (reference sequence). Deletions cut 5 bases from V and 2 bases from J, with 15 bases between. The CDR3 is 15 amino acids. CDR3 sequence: CASSRGAGYQETQYF. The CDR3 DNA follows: TGTGCCAGCAGCCGAGGGGCAGGGTATCAAGAGACCCAGTACTTC. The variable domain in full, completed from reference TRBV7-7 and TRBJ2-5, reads GAGVSQSPRYKVTKRGQDVTLRCDPISSHATLYWYQQALGQGPEFLTYFNYEAQPDKSGLPSDRFSAERPEGSISTLTIQRTEQRDSAMYRCASSRGAGYQETQYFGPGTRLLVL.

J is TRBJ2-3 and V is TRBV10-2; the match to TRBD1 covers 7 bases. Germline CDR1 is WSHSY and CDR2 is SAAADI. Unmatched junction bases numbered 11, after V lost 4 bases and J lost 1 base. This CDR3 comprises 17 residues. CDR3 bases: TGCGCCAGCAGTGGAGACAGGGTAACAAGGGGCACAGATACGCAGTATTTT. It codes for CASSGDRVTRGTDTQYF.

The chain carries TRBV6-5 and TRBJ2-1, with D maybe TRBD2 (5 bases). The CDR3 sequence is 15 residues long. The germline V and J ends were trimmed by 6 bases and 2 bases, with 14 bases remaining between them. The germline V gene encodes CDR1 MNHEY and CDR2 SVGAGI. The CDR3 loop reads CASRTSAEPYNEQFF. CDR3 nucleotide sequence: TGTGCCAGCAGGACCTCAGCGGAACCCTACAATGAGCAGTTCTTC.

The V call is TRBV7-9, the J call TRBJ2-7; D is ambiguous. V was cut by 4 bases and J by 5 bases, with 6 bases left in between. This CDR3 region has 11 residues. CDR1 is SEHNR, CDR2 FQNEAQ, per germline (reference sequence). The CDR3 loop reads CASSSGHEQYF. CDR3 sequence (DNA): TGTGCCAGCAGCTCCGGCCACGAGCAGTACTTC.

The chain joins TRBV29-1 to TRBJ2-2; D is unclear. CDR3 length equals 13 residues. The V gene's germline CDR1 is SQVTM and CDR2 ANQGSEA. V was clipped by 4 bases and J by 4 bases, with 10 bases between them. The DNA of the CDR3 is TGCAGCGTTGGCGTCAGTTTCACCGGGGAGCTGTTTTTT. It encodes CSVGVSFTGELFF.

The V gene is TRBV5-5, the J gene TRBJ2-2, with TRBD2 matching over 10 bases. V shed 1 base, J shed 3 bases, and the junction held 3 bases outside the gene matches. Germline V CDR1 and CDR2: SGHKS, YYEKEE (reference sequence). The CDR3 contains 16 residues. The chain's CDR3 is CASSLWLAGDTGELFF. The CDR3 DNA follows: TGTGCCAGCAGCTTGTGGCTAGCGGGGGACACCGGGGAGCTGTTTTTT.

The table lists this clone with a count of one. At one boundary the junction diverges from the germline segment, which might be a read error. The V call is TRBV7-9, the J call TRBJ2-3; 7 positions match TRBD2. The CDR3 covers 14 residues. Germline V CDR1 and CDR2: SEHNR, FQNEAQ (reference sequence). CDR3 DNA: TGCCTCCCAGAACCGGGACTACATACAGATACGCAGTATTTT. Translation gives CLPEPGLHTDTQYF.

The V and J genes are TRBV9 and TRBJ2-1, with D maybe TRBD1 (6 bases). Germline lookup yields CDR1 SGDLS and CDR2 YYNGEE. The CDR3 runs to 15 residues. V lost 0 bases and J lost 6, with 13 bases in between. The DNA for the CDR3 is TGTGCCAGCAGCGTAGAGTGGGACACCCTCAATGAGCAGTTCTTC. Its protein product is CASSVEWDTLNEQFF.

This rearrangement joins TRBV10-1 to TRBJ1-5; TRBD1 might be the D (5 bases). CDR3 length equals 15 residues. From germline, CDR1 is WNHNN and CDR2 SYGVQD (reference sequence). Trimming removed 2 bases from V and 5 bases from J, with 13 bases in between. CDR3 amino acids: CASSEQGLEHQPQHF. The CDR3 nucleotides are TGCGCCAGCAGTGAGCAGGGTTTGGAGCATCAGCCCCAGCATTTT.

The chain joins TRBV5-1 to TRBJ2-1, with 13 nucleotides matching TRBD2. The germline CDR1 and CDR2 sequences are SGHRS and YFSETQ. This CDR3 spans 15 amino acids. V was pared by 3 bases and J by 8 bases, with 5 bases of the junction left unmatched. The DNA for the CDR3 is TGCGCCAGCAGCTGGGGGACTAGCGGGACGGATGAGCAGTTCTTC. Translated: CASSWGTSGTDEQFF. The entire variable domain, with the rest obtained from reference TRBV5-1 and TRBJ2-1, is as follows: KAGVTQTPRYLIKTRGQQVTLSCSPISGHRSVSWYQQTPGQGLQFLFEYFSETQRNKGNFPGRFSGRQFSNSRSEMNVSTLELGDSALYLCASSWGTSGTDEQFFGPGTRLTVL.

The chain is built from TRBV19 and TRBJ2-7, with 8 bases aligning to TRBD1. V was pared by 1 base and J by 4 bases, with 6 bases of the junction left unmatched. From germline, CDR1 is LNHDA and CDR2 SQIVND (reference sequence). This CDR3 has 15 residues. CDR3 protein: CASSIGAGGGYEQYF. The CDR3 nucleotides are TGTGCCAGTAGTATAGGGGCAGGGGGCGGTTACGAGCAGTACTTC.

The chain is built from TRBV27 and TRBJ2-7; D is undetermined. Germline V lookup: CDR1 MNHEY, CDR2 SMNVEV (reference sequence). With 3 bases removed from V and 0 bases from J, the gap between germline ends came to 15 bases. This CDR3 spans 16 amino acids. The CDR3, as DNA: TGTGCCAGCAGTTTCGGTTTGGGCGCCTTCTCCTACGAGCAGTACTTC. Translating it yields CASSFGLGAFSYEQYF.

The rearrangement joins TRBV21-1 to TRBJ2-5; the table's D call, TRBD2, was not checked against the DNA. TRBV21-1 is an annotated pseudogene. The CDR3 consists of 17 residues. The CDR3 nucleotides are TGTGCCAGCAGCAAAGCCACCGGGACTAGCGGGAGAGAGACCCAGTACTTC. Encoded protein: CASSKATGTSGRETQYF.

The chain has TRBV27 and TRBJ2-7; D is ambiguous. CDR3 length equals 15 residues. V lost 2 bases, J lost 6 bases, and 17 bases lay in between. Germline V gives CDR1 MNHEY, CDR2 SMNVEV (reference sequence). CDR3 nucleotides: TGTGCCAGCAGTTTAAGGTCAGCCAGGTTGTTCGAGCAGTACTTC. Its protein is CASSLRSARLFEQYF.

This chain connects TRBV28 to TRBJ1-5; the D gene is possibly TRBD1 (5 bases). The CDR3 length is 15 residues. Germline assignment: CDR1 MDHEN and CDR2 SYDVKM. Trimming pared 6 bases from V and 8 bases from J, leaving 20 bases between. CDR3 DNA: TGTGCCAGCAGAAGTCACCCTAGGGACCCCGAGCCCCAGCATTTT. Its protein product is CASRSHPRDPEPQHF.

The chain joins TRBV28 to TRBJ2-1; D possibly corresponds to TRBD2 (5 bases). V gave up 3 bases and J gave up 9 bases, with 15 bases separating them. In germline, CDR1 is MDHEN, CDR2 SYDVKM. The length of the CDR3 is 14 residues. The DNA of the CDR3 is TGTGCCAGCAGTTTTGGGAGTATCACACTTGAGCAGTTCTTC. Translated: CASSFGSITLEQFF.

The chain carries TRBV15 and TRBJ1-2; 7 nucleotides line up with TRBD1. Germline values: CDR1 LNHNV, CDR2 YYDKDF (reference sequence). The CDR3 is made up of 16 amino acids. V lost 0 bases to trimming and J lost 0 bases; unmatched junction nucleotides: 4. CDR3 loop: CATSRDQGTANYGYTF. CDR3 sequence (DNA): TGTGCCACCAGCAGAGATCAGGGGACAGCTAACTATGGCTACACCTTC.

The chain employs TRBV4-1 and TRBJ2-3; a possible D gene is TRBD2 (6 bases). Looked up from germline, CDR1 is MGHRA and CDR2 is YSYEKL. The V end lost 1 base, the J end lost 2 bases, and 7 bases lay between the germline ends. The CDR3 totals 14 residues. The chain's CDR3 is CASSQAGLTDTQYF. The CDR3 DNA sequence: TGCGCCAGCAGCCAAGCGGGACTCACAGATACGCAGTATTTT.

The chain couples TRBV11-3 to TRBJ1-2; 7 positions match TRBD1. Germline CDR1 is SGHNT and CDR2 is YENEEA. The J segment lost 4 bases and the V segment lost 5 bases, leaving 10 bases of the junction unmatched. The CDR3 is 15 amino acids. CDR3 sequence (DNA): TGTGCCAGCAGCAAAACTTCCGGGACAGCCTATGGCTACACCTTC. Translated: CASSKTSGTAYGYTF.

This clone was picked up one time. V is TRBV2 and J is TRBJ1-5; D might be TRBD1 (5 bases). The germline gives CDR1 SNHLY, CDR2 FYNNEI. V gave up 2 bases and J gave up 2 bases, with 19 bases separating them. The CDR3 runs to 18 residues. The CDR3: CASSEFNVWGEGNQPQHF. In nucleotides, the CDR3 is TGTGCCAGCAGTGAATTTAACGTATGGGGGGAAGGCAATCAGCCCCAGCATTTT.

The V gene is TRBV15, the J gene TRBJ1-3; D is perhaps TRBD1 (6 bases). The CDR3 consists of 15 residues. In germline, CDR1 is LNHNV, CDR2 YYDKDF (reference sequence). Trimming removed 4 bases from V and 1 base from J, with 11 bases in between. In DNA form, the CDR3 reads TGTGCCACCAGCACGGGTAGGGGGTCTGGAAACACCATATATTTT. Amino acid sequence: CATSTGRGSGNTIYF.

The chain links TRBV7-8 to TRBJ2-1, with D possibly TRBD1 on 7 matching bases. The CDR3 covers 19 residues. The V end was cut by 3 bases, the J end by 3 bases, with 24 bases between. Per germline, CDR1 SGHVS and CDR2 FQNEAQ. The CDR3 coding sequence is TGTGCCAGCAGCTTGCTAGGACAGGAGACTAGTTTCCTCTACAATGAGCAGTTCTTC. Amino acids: CASSLLGQETSFLYNEQFF.

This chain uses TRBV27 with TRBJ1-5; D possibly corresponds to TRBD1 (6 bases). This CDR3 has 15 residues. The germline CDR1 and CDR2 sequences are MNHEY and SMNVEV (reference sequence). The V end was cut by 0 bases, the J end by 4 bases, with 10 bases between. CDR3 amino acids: CASSLSRGSNQPQHF. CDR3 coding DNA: TGTGCCAGCAGTTTATCGAGGGGGTCTAATCAGCCCCAGCATTTT.

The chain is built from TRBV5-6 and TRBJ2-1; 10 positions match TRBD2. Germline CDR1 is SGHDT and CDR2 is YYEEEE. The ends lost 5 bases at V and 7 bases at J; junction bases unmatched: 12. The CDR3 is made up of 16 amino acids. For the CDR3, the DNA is TGTGCCAGCAGGGGCCTAGCGGGAGAGACACCTAATGAGCAGTTCTTC. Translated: CASRGLAGETPNEQFF.

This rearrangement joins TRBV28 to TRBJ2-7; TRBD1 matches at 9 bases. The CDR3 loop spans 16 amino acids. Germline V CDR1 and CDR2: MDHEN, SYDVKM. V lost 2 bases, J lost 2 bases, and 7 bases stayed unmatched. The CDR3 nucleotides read TGTGCCAGCAGTTTAGACACGGGGACAGGGCCCTACGAGCAGTACTTC. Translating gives CASSLDTGTGPYEQYF.

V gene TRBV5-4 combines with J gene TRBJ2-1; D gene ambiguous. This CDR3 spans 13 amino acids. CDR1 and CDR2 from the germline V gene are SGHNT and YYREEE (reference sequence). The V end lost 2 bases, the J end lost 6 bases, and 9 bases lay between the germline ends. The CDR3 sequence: CASSFSPGNEQFF. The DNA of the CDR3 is TGTGCCAGCAGCTTTTCTCCCGGCAATGAGCAGTTCTTC.

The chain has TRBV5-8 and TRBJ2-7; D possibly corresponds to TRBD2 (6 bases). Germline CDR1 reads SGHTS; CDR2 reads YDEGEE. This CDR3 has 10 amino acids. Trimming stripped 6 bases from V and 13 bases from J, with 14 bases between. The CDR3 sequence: CASTASGDYF. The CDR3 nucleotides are TGTGCCAGCACCGCCTCGGGGGATTACTTC.

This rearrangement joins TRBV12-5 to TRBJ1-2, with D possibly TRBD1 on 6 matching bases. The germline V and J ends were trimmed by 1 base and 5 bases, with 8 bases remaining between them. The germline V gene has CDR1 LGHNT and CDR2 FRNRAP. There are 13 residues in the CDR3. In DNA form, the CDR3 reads TGTGCTAGTGGTTTGGGGACAGTATATGGCTACACCTTC. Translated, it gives CASGLGTVYGYTF.

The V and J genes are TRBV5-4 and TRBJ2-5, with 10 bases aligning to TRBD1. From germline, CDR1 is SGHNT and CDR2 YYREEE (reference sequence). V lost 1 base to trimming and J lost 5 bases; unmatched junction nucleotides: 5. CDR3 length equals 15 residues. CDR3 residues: CASSLRTGGVETQYF. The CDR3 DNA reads TGTGCCAGCAGCTTGCGGACAGGGGGTGTGGAGACCCAGTACTTC.